This passage covers 17 T cell receptor beta chains from one sample sequenced in a study of PD-L1 blockade in urothelial cancer. Time point in this sample: peripheral blood 6 weeks after treatment start. TCRdb's copy holds only in-frame clones and misses some; the assay was immunoSEQ multiplex PCR. The sample includes 35,000 to 45,000 clones, around 84% seen only once; the top ten take over 9.5%. The sample here was PBMCs, taken around atezolizumab (anti-PD-L1) treatment. These receptors were taken from a man aged 40-55 years with urothelial cancer.

V and J are TRBV7-2 and TRBJ1-5; no reliable D call. Germline V CDR1 and CDR2: SGHTA, FQGNSA. V dropped 1 base and J dropped 5 bases, with 6 bases sitting between them. The CDR3 runs to 13 residues. The CDR3 DNA follows: TGTGCCAGCAGCTTAGGGCAGTATCAGCCCCAGCATTTT. Translating gives CASSLGQYQPQHF.

J is TRBJ1-1 and V is TRBV18; D may be TRBD1 (6 bases). This CDR3 contains 13 residues. Germline assignment: CDR1 KGHSH and CDR2 LQKENI. Trimming removed 6 bases from V and 8 bases from J, with 16 bases in between. DNA of the CDR3: TGTGCCAGCTCGCAGCAGGGGCAGAGGGAAGCTTTCTTT. Protein product: CASSQQGQREAFF. Full variable domain (remainder filled in from reference TRBV18 and TRBJ1-1): NAGVMQNPRHLVRRRGQEARLRCSPMKGHSHVYWYRQLPEEGLKFMVYLQKENIIDESGMPKERFSAEFPKEGPSILRIQQVVRGDSAAYFCASSQQGQREAFFGQGTRLTVV.

The CDR3 loop is CAISEQGDGYTF. DNA for the CDR3: TGTGCCATCAGTGAGCAGGGGGACGGCTACACCTTC. The chain recombines TRBV10-3 with TRBJ1-2; TRBD1 matches 7 bases. The CDR3 is made up of 12 amino acids. Germline values: CDR1 ENHRY, CDR2 SYGVKD. The junction had 2 bases not matched to a gene; V was cut back by 2 bases and J by 8 bases.

This chain joins TRBV7-6 and TRBJ2-1; 8 bases line up with TRBD1. The CDR3 has 15 residues. The germline V gene encodes CDR1 SGHVS and CDR2 FNYEAQ. J was trimmed by 10 bases and V by 6 bases; bases with no gene match: 14. The CDR3, as DNA: TGTGCCAGCAGTTCACCGGGACAGGTAGCGGCCGAGCAGTTCTTC. Translated: CASSSPGQVAAEQFF.

This clone was observed once. The rearrangement links TRBV9 to TRBJ1-4, with D possibly TRBD1 on 5 matching bases. Germline lookup yields CDR1 SGDLS and CDR2 YYNGEE. This CDR3 has 15 residues. V was trimmed by 0 bases and J by 3 bases, leaving 9 bases between them. In DNA, the CDR3 is TGTGCCAGCAGCGTAGATGGGGGGGCTAATGAAAAACTGTTTTTT. Protein product: CASSVDGGANEKLFF.

This clone occurred a few times. This sequence joins TRBV5-4 and TRBJ1-3; TRBD1 agrees at 8 bases. The J segment lost 2 bases and the V segment lost 0 bases, leaving 4 bases of the junction unmatched. The germline gives CDR1 SGHNT, CDR2 YYREEE (reference sequence). The CDR3 consists of 16 residues. The DNA of the CDR3 is TGTGCCAGCAGCTTGGGGACAGGGAGGGCTGGAAACACCATATATTTT. It translates to CASSLGTGRAGNTIYF.

The V gene is TRBV7-9, the J gene TRBJ2-6, with 8 bases matching TRBD1. This CDR3 spans 18 amino acids. From germline, CDR1 is SEHNR and CDR2 FQNEAQ (reference sequence). J lost 0 bases, V lost 4 bases, and 8 bases had no gene match. The CDR3 bases are TGTGCCAGCAGCTCTCCGGGACAGGAGATCTCTGGGGCCAACGTCCTGACTTTC. As protein: CASSSPGQEISGANVLTF.

The V call is TRBV2, the J call TRBJ1-5; D is uncertain. Germline CDR1 SNHLY, CDR2 FYNNEI. The CDR3 loop spans 13 amino acids. The ends were cut back, 6 bases at V and 7 bases at J, with 13 bases in the middle. CDR3 loop: CASRATEGQPQHF. CDR3 nucleotides: TGTGCCAGCAGGGCCACAGAGGGCCAGCCCCAGCATTTT. Based on the CDR3 plus reference TRBV2 and TRBJ1-5, the full variable domain is EPEVTQTPSHQVTQMGQEVILRCVPISNHLYFYWYRQILGQKVEFLVSFYNNEISEKSEIFDDQFSVERPDGSNFTLKIRSTKLEDSAMYFCASRATEGQPQHFGDGTRLSIL.

This clone has only one observation. The chain is built from TRBV6-5 and TRBJ2-7; 7 nucleotides match TRBD2. With V trimmed by 4 bases and J by 4 bases, 7 bases remained unmatched. Germline V gene data show CDR1 as MNHEY and CDR2 as SVGAGI. The CDR3 contains 14 residues. The CDR3 DNA follows: TGTGCCAGCAGTTTGGGCGGGAGTAAGTACGAGCAGTACTTC. Translating it yields CASSLGGSKYEQYF.

The chain uses TRBV11-3 and TRBJ1-1; a possible D gene is TRBD1 (6 bases). Germline V gene sequence: CDR1 SGHNT, CDR2 YENEEA. Trimming removed 1 base at V and 1 base at J, with 10 bases between. The CDR3 extends over 15 amino acids. The CDR3 DNA follows: TGTGCCAGCAGCTTAGGGGGGACACGGAACACTGAAGCTTTCTTT. Translating it yields CASSLGGTRNTEAFF.

The rearrangement uses TRBV7-8 and TRBJ1-5; possibly TRBD1 for D (6 bases). This CDR3 comprises 14 residues. CDR1 is SGHVS and CDR2 is FQNEAQ in the germline V gene. The V gene lost 3 bases and the J gene lost 10 bases, with 16 bases spanning the gap. The chain's CDR3 is CASSLSAGAFPQHF. The CDR3 DNA reads TGTGCCAGCAGCTTGTCGGCGGGGGCTTTCCCCCAGCATTTT.

The chain uses TRBV5-8 and TRBJ2-2; TRBD1 matches 9 bases. With 2 bases clipped from V and 3 bases from J, the junction kept 5 bases outside the gene matches. The germline V gene has CDR1 SGHTS and CDR2 YDEGEE. This CDR3 has 16 residues. The DNA for the CDR3 is TGTGCCAGCAGCTTTAACAGGGGGCCGTACACCGGGGAGCTGTTTTTT. Translation: CASSFNRGPYTGELFF.

The chain links TRBV5-6 to TRBJ1-2; D is unresolved. The V end was cut by 5 bases, the J end by 2 bases, with 10 bases between. CDR3 length: 13 residues. Germline CDR1 reads SGHDT; CDR2 reads YYEEEE. The CDR3 is CASREGANYGYTF. The CDR3 nucleotides read TGTGCCAGCAGAGAGGGAGCAAACTATGGCTACACCTTC.

Worth noting for this clone: One end of the junction varies from germline; a read error may be responsible. The genes are TRBV7-3 and TRBJ2-1, with D unresolved. Germline values: CDR1 SGHTA, CDR2 FQGTGA. The length of the CDR3 is 14 residues. This chain's CDR3 is CASSLRPSPNEQFF. The DNA for the CDR3 is TGTGCCAGTAGCTTACGTCCGAGCCCCAATGAGCAGTTCTTC.

The genes are TRBV13 and TRBJ1-1; D ambiguous. CDR3 length: 14 amino acids. Germline V gene lookup returns CDR1 PRHDT and CDR2 FYEKMQ (reference sequence). Trimming removed 6 bases at V and 3 bases at J, with 14 bases between. The CDR3 DNA follows: TGTGCCAGCAGAATTTGGACTGACTACACTGAAGCTTTCTTT. Its translation: CASRIWTDYTEAFF.

V is TRBV4-1 and J is TRBJ1-1; perhaps TRBD1 as D (5 bases). The CDR3 runs to 11 residues. The V gene's germline CDR1 is MGHRA and CDR2 YSYEKL. V lost 10 bases and J lost 9, with 15 bases in between. CDR3 amino acids: CATQSDSQAFF. CDR3 in DNA: TGCGCCACCCAGAGCGACAGTCAAGCTTTCTTT.

The genes are TRBV29-1 and TRBJ1-5, with D tentatively TRBD1 (6 bases). This CDR3 region has 13 residues. V gave up 6 bases and J gave up 1 base, with 10 bases separating them. Germline assignment: CDR1 SQVTM and CDR2 ANQGSEA. CDR3 amino acids: CSVQTGSNQPQHF. CDR3 bases: TGCAGCGTGCAGACAGGCAGCAATCAGCCCCAGCATTTT. Filled out from reference TRBV29-1 and TRBJ1-5, the complete variable domain reads SAVISQKPSRDICQRGTSLTIQCQVDSQVTMMFWYRQQPGQSLTLIATANQGSEATYESGFVIDKFPISRPNLTFSTLTVSNMSPEDSSIYLCSVQTGSNQPQHFGDGTRLSIL.